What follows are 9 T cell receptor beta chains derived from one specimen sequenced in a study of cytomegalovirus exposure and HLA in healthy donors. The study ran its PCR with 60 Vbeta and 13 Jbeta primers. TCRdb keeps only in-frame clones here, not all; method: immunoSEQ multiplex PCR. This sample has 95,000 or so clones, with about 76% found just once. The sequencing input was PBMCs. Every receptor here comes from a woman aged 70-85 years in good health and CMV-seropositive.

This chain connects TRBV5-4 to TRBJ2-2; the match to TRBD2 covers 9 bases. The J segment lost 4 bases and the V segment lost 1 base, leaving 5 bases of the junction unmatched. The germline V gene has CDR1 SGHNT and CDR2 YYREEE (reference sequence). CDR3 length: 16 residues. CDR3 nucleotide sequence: TGTGCCAGCAGCTTGATAGCGGGAGTAGGCACCGGGGAGCTGTTTTTT. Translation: CASSLIAGVGTGELFF.

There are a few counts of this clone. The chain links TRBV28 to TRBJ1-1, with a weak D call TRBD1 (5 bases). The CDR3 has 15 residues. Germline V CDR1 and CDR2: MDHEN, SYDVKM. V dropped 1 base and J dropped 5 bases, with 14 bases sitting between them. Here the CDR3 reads CASSLSQGMGTEAFF. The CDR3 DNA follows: TGTGCCAGCAGTTTATCTCAGGGAATGGGAACTGAAGCTTTCTTT.

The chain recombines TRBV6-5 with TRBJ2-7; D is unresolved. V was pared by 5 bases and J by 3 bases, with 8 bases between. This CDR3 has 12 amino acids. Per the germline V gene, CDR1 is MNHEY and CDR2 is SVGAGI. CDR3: CASSDFNYEQYF. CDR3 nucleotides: TGTGCCAGCAGTGACTTTAACTACGAGCAGTACTTC.

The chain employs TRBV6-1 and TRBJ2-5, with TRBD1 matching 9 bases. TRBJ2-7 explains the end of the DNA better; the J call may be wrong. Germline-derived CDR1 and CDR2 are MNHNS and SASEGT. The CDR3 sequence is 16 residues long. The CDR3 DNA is TGTGCCAGCAGTGAATGGGGCGGGACAGGGTTCTACGAGCAGTACTTC. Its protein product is CASSEWGGTGFYEQYF.

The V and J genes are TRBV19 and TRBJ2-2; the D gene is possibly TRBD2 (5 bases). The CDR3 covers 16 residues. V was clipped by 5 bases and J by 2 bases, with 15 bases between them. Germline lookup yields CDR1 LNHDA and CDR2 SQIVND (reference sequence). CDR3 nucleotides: TGTGCCAGTAGTCCCGAGAAGCGGTTCAACACCGGGGAGCTGTTTTTT. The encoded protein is CASSPEKRFNTGELFF. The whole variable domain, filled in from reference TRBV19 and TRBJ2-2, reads DGGITQSPKYLFRKEGQNVTLSCEQNLNHDAMYWYRQDPGQGLRLIYYSQIVNDFQKGDIAEGYSVSREKKESFPLTVTSAQKNPTAFYLCASSPEKRFNTGELFFGEGSRLTVL.

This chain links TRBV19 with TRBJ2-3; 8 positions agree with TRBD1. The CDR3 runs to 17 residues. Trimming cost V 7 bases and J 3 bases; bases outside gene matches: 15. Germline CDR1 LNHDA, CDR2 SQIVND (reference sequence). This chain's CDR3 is CASKTQTGTGYTDTQYF. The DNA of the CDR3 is TGTGCCAGTAAAACACAGACCGGGACAGGATATACAGATACGCAGTATTTT.

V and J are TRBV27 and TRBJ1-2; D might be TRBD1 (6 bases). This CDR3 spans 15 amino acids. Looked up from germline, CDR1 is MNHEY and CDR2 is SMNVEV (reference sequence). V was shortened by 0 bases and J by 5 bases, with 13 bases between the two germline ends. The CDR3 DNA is TGTGCCAGCAGTTTATCAGCAGGGGTTGGATATGGCTACACCTTC. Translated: CASSLSAGVGYGYTF.

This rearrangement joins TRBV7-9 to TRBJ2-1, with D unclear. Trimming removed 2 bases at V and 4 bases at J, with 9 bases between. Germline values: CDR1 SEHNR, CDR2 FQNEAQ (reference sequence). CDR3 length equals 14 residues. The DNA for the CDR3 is TGTGCCAGCAGCTTAACCTACGATTACAATGAGCAGTTCTTC. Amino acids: CASSLTYDYNEQFF.

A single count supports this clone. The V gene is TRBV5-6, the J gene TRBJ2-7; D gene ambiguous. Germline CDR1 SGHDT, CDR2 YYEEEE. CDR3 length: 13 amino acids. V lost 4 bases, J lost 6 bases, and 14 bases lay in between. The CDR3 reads CASSPDVQAEQYF. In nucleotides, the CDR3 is TGTGCCAGCAGCCCTGATGTGCAGGCCGAGCAGTACTTC.